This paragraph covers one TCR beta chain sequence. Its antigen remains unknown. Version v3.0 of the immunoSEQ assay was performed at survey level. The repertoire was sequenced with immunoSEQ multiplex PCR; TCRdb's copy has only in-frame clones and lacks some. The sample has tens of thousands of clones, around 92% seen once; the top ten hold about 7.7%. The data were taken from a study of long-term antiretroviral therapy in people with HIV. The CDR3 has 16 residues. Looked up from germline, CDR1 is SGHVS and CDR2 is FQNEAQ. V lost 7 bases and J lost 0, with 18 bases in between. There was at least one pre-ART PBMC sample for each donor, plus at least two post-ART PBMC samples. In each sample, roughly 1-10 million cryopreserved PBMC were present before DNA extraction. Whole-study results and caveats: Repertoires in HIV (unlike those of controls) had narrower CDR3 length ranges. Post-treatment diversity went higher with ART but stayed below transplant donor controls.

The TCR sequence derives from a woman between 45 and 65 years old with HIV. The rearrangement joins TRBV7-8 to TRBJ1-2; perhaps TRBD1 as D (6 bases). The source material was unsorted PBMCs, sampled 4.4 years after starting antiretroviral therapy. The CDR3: CASTDGVGTSNYGYTF. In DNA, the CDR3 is TGTGCCAGCACCGACGGAGTCGGGACATCTAACTATGGCTACACCTTC.